These 26 T cell receptor beta chains came from one sample sequenced in a study of cytomegalovirus exposure and HLA in healthy donors. In the PCR, 60 Vbeta and 13 Jbeta primers were used. Assay: immunoSEQ multiplex PCR; the TCRdb copy retains only in-frame clones and omits some. The sample lists about 50,000 clones; over 60% were seen once. Sequencing was carried out using PBMCs. These receptors originate from a man aged 25-45 years in good health and CMV-seropositive.

The chain uses TRBV7-9 and TRBJ2-3; TRBD1 is a possible D gene (6 bases). The V end lost 0 bases, the J end lost 7 bases, and 14 bases lay between the germline ends. The CDR3 consists of 15 residues. Germline V lookup: CDR1 SEHNR, CDR2 FQNEAQ (reference sequence). The CDR3 reads CASSLAGAGANTQYF. The CDR3 nucleotides are TGTGCCAGCAGCTTAGCGGGGGCGGGCGCAAATACGCAGTATTTT.

The rearrangement joins TRBV6-1 to TRBJ2-7; TRBD2 matches 7 bases. The ends lost 8 bases at V and 3 bases at J; junction bases unmatched: 7. The CDR3 loop spans 13 amino acids. Germline V lookup: CDR1 MNHNS, CDR2 SASEGT. In nucleotides, the CDR3 is TGTGCCAGCGGGAGGGACCTATTCTACGAGCAGTACTTC. Residues: CASGRDLFYEQYF.

The CDR3 protein is CASSLGGEQFF. As DNA, the CDR3 is TGTGCCAGCAGCTTAGGCGGTGAGCAGTTCTTC. The rearrangement links TRBV7-3 to TRBJ2-1; D call uncertain. There are 11 residues in the CDR3. The V gene's germline CDR1 is SGHTA and CDR2 FQGTGA. V was cut by 2 bases and J by 9 bases, with 5 bases left in between.

This clone was observed a handful of times. This chain uses TRBV18 with TRBJ2-5, with D unresolved. V lost 3 bases and J 5 bases, leaving 10 bases between the germline ends. The CDR3 has 13 amino acids. Germline loops: CDR1 KGHSH, CDR2 LQKENI. The CDR3 DNA follows: TGTGCCAGCTCACCGGCTAGTCGGGAGACCCAGTACTTC. Translated, it gives CASSPASRETQYF.

The gene calls are TRBV4-1 and TRBJ1-2, with D perhaps TRBD1 (6 bases). V lost 3 bases, J lost 4 bases, and 15 bases lay in between. Germline CDR1 is MGHRA and CDR2 is YSYEKL. CDR3 size: 15 residues. CDR3 coding DNA: TGCGCCAGCAGCCAGAGGGTGGGGGGGCTCTATGGCTACACCTTC. It specifies CASSQRVGGLYGYTF.

Here the CDR3 DNA reads TGTGCCATCAGTCCTCTGGACAAGGAGGGCTACACCTTC. Amino acids: CAISPLDKEGYTF. The chain employs TRBV10-3 and TRBJ1-2; tentatively, D is TRBD1 (5 bases). The CDR3 totals 13 residues. Trimming took off 5 bases at V and 8 bases at J, with 15 bases between the two ends. Germline CDR1 ENHRY, CDR2 SYGVKD.

The genes are TRBV5-4 and TRBJ1-5; D possibly corresponds to TRBD1 (6 bases). V was trimmed by 7 bases and J by 5 bases, leaving 31 bases between them. Germline loops: CDR1 SGHNT, CDR2 YYREEE (reference sequence). The CDR3 contains 19 residues. The CDR3 sequence is CASAISGRGLLGHDQPQHF. The CDR3 DNA reads TGTGCCAGCGCTATTTCCGGCAGGGGTCTCCTAGGGCACGATCAGCCCCAGCATTTT. The whole variable domain, remainder taken from reference TRBV5-4 and TRBJ1-5, is ETGVTQSPTHLIKTRGQQVTLRCSSQSGHNTVSWYQQALGQGPQFIFQYYREEENGRGNFPPRFSGLQFPNYSSELNVNALELDDSALYLCASAISGRGLLGHDQPQHFGDGTRLSIL.

CDR3 sequence (DNA): TGCGCCAGCAGCTCTGGACAGGTCGGGCAGCCCCAGCATTTT. It specifies CASSSGQVGQPQHF. The chain links TRBV5-1 to TRBJ1-5; 7 nucleotides align to TRBD1. Trimming took 3 bases from V and 7 from J; bases not matched to a gene: 7. The CDR3 consists of 14 residues. Germline assignment: CDR1 SGHRS and CDR2 YFSETQ.

Concerning this clone: Other DNA variants within this sample encode the same CDR3. As DNA, the CDR3 is TGCGCCAGCAGCCACCGACAGGGGGATCAGCCCCAGCATTTT. This encodes CASSHRQGDQPQHF. J is TRBJ1-5 and V is TRBV4-1; 9 bases are a match to TRBD1. In germline, CDR1 is MGHRA, CDR2 YSYEKL. V dropped 3 bases and J dropped 5; count of bases not matched to a gene: 2. The CDR3 loop spans 14 amino acids.

Only one count was recorded for this clone. This chain connects TRBV11-3 to TRBJ2-7; the D is unclear. CDR3 length: 12 amino acids. CDR1 and CDR2 from the germline V gene are SGHNT and YENEEA. V was cut by 4 bases and J by 5 bases, with 9 bases left in between. The CDR3 bases are TGTGCCAGCAGCTCCCTTTCCGACGAGCAGTACTTC. It yields the protein CASSSLSDEQYF. Filled out from reference TRBV11-3 and TRBJ2-7, the complete variable domain reads EAGVVQSPRYKIIEKKQPVAFWCNPISGHNTLYWYLQNLGQGPELLIRYENEEAVDDSQLPKDRFSAERLKGVDSTLKIQPAELGDSAVYLCASSSLSDEQYFGPGTRLTVT.

This clone was seen only a few times. This chain uses TRBV7-2 with TRBJ2-1; 9 nucleotides align to TRBD2. Germline V gives CDR1 SGHTA, CDR2 FQGNSA. The CDR3 is 18 amino acids. Trimming at V came to 1 base and at J to 0 bases, leaving 7 bases not matched to a gene. CDR3 region: CASSLVSLAGSSYNEQFF. CDR3 nucleotide sequence: TGTGCCAGCAGCTTAGTATCCCTAGCGGGGAGCTCCTACAATGAGCAGTTCTTC.

The rearrangement uses TRBV6-5 and TRBJ2-1; D gene unclear. V dropped 2 bases and J dropped 1 base, with 9 bases sitting between them. The CDR3 has 15 amino acids. Looked up from germline, CDR1 is MNHEY and CDR2 is SVGAGI. CDR3 DNA: TGTGCCAGCAGTTACGGAGCAGCTTCCTACAATGAGCAGTTCTTC. Translation gives CASSYGAASYNEQFF.

V gene TRBV18 combines with J gene TRBJ1-2; TRBD1 might be the D (6 bases). There are 17 residues in the CDR3. Germline V gene sequence: CDR1 KGHSH, CDR2 LQKENI. V was clipped by 3 bases and J by 4 bases, with 21 bases between them. The CDR3 DNA reads TGTGCCAGCTCACCGAAACCCGGGTCGGACAGCATCTATGGCTACACCTTC. This translates into CASSPKPGSDSIYGYTF.

V and J are TRBV6-5 and TRBJ1-1, with D hard to call. V shed 2 bases and J shed 2 bases, with 9 bases lying between them. The CDR3 is made up of 14 amino acids. CDR1 and CDR2 from the germline V gene are MNHEY and SVGAGI. DNA of the CDR3: TGTGCCAGCAGTTACGGCAGACACAACACTGAAGCTTTCTTT. Amino acid sequence: CASSYGRHNTEAFF.

The V gene is TRBV23-1, the J gene TRBJ1-5, with TRBD1 as a possible D gene (6 bases). TRBV23-1 is recorded as an ORF, its role being uncertain. CDR3 length: 20 residues. V was clipped by 0 bases and J by 6 bases, with 27 bases between them. CDR3 in amino acids: CASSQSWGTHREGRGQPQHF. CDR3 DNA sequence: TGCGCCAGCAGTCAATCGTGGGGAACCCACAGGGAAGGAAGAGGTCAGCCCCAGCATTTT.

V and J are TRBV6-1 and TRBJ2-1; 10 bases are shared with TRBD1. The CDR3 covers 15 residues. Trimming at V came to 11 bases and at J to 5 bases, leaving 12 bases not matched to a gene. The germline gives CDR1 MNHNS, CDR2 SASEGT. As DNA, the CDR3 is TGTGCCGTTCTTAAGGGACAGGGGAGGGACAATGAGCAGTTCTTC. This sequence encodes CAVLKGQGRDNEQFF.

The chain joins TRBV27 to TRBJ1-1; perhaps TRBD1 as D (5 bases). In germline, CDR1 is MNHEY, CDR2 SMNVEV (reference sequence). Trimming took off 5 bases at V and 1 base at J, with 20 bases between the two ends. This CDR3 has 17 amino acids. The CDR3 spells CASSPNPGGDWNTEAFF. The CDR3, as DNA: TGTGCCAGCAGTCCGAACCCCGGAGGGGACTGGAACACTGAAGCTTTCTTT.

The chain couples TRBV6-1 to TRBJ1-3; D may be TRBD1 (6 bases). The CDR3 has 11 residues. Per the germline V gene, CDR1 is MNHNS and CDR2 is SASEGT. V lost 5 bases and J 8 bases, leaving 7 bases between the germline ends. The CDR3 coding sequence is TGTGCCAGCAGTACAGGGTACACCATATATTTT. This codes for CASSTGYTIYF.

A few counts support this clone. V and J are TRBV5-4 and TRBJ2-5, with 12 bases identical to TRBD1. CDR1 SGHNT and CDR2 YYREEE come from the germline V gene (reference sequence). The J segment lost 5 bases and the V segment lost 4 bases, leaving 6 bases of the junction unmatched. CDR3 length: 15 residues. The CDR3 sequence: CASSGGQGARETQYF. The CDR3 DNA reads TGTGCCAGCAGCGGGGGACAGGGGGCGCGGGAGACCCAGTACTTC.

V usage is TRBV7-6 and J usage is TRBJ2-2; 7 bases fit TRBD2. CDR1 and CDR2 (germline): SGHVS, FNYEAQ. This CDR3 contains 13 residues. V trimming: 5 bases; J trimming: 5 bases; junction bases outside the gene matches: 2. CDR3 amino acids: CASSPGGTGELFF. DNA for the CDR3: TGTGCCAGCAGCCCGGGGGGAACCGGGGAGCTGTTTTTT.

J is TRBJ2-5 and V is TRBV4-2; 16 nucleotides match TRBD2. The CDR3 spans 17 residues. J was trimmed by 1 base and V by 4 bases; bases with no gene match: 3. The V gene's germline CDR1 is LGHNA and CDR2 YNFKEQ. The CDR3: CASSPGLAGGTQETQYF. As DNA, the CDR3 is TGTGCCAGCAGCCCGGGACTAGCGGGGGGGACCCAAGAGACCCAGTACTTC.

This chain links TRBV6-5 with TRBJ2-5, with 8 bases that match TRBD2. Looked up from germline, CDR1 is MNHEY and CDR2 is SVGAGI. Trimming at V came to 2 bases and at J to 12 bases, leaving 2 bases not matched to a gene. The CDR3 contains 11 residues. The CDR3 reads CASSYGGLEYF. DNA for the CDR3: TGTGCCAGCAGTTACGGGGGACTAGAGTACTTC.

The DNA for the CDR3 is TGTGCCAGCAGTTACACCTCCCCTGGGACAGCCGAGCAGTACTTC. Its translation is CASSYTSPGTAEQYF. This chain links TRBV28 with TRBJ2-7; 7 nucleotides agree with TRBD1. V trimming: 4 bases; J trimming: 6 bases; junction bases outside the gene matches: 12. This CDR3 comprises 15 residues. CDR1 and CDR2 from the germline V gene are MDHEN and SYDVKM. Variable domain in full (rest from reference TRBV28 and TRBJ2-7): DVKVTQSSRYLVKRTGEKVFLECVQDMDHENMFWYRQDPGLGLRLIYFSYDVKMKEKGDIPEGYSVSREKKERFSLILESASTNQTSMYLCASSYTSPGTAEQYFGPGTRLTVT.

The chain couples TRBV5-1 to TRBJ2-1, with 9 positions matching TRBD2. V dropped 2 bases and J dropped 3; count of bases not matched to a gene: 6. Germline loops: CDR1 SGHRS, CDR2 YFSETQ. The CDR3 covers 16 residues. CDR3 sequence (DNA): TGCGCCAGCAGCTTACGCGGGGGGGCCCTCTACAATGAGCAGTTCTTC. Its translation is CASSLRGGALYNEQFF.

The chain carries TRBV7-6 and TRBJ2-7; TRBD1 might be the D (6 bases). V lost 2 bases and J lost 2, with 16 bases in between. The length of the CDR3 is 16 residues. Germline V lookup: CDR1 SGHVS, CDR2 FNYEAQ. The CDR3 DNA reads TGTGCCAGCAGCTTATCCGGGACACACAAAGCCTACGAGCAGTACTTC. Amino acids: CASSLSGTHKAYEQYF.

The rearrangement links TRBV5-6 to TRBJ2-1; 12 bases are shared with TRBD2. Germline CDR1 is SGHDT and CDR2 is YYEEEE. The CDR3 totals 19 residues. Germline trimming cut 0 bases from V and 1 base from J; bases unmatched to any gene: 8. The CDR3 nucleotides read TGTGCCAGCAGCTTGGCGCTAGCGGGGGGGCGCTGGTCCTACAATGAGCAGTTCTTC. Its protein is CASSLALAGGRWSYNEQFF.